A single sample gave rise to the 21 T cell receptor beta chains below, sequenced in a study of OX40 agonist ivuxolimab in advanced cancers. The library relied on the immunoSEQ multiplex PCR assay. TCRdb limited this immuneACCESS table to in-frame rearrangements with V and J called. A share of clones is missing; checked studies link under half to unresolved V genes, and the rest is unexplained. The sample table contains roughly 77,000 clones; only one count was recorded for around 93% of them. The top ten constitute around 10% of the sample. The starting material was CD4+ or CD8+ T cells sorted from blood, obtained in a trial of the OX40 agonist ivuxolimab. These receptors all come from an adult with an advanced solid tumor such as melanoma, head and neck, liver or kidney cancer.

The rearrangement joins TRBV6-5 to TRBJ1-1; 10 nucleotides align to TRBD1. The germline V gene encodes CDR1 MNHEY and CDR2 SVGAGI. The CDR3 is made up of 15 amino acids. J lost 0 bases, V lost 6 bases, and 4 bases had no gene match. The CDR3: CASSETGGLNTEAFF. DNA for the CDR3: TGTGCCAGCAGCGAGACAGGGGGCTTGAACACTGAAGCTTTCTTT.

The CDR3 is CASSLGGGTEAFF. The CDR3 DNA reads as TGTGCCAGCAGCTTAGGAGGAGGGACTGAAGCTTTCTTT. This chain connects TRBV7-9 to TRBJ1-1; no definite D call. The V and J ends lost 1 base and 5 bases respectively, with 8 bases between them. The germline V gene encodes CDR1 SEHNR and CDR2 FQNEAQ (reference sequence). The CDR3 contains 13 residues. Full variable domain (outside the CDR3, taken from reference TRBV7-9 and TRBJ1-1): DTGVSQNPRHKITKRGQNVTFRCDPISEHNRLYWYRQTLGQGPEFLTYFQNEAQLEKSRLLSDRFSAERPKGSFSTLEIQRTEQGDSAMYLCASSLGGGTEAFFGQGTRLTVV.

J is TRBJ2-7 and V is TRBV6-5; D might be TRBD1 or TRBD2, each matching 5 bases. The CDR3 runs 14 residues. V lost 3 bases, J lost 3 bases, and 12 bases lay in between. In germline, CDR1 is MNHEY, CDR2 SVGAGI. CDR3 nucleotides: TGTGCCAGCAGTTATCGCAGGGACGGCTACGAGCAGTACTTC. It codes for CASSYRRDGYEQYF.

This chain connects TRBV6-6 to TRBJ1-1; D remains unclear. Per germline, CDR1 MNHNY and CDR2 SVGAGI (reference sequence). V gave up 0 bases and J gave up 4 bases, with 12 bases separating them. The CDR3 is made up of 15 amino acids. CDR3 region: CASSYSGEIGTEAFF. The DNA of the CDR3 is TGTGCCAGCAGTTACTCGGGAGAGATAGGCACTGAAGCTTTCTTT.

The rearrangement uses TRBV19 and TRBJ1-2; 7 bases line up with TRBD1. The trim removed 3 bases at V and 8 bases at J, leaving 9 bases unmatched. The CDR3 loop spans 14 amino acids. From germline, CDR1 is LNHDA and CDR2 SQIVND (reference sequence). CDR3 in amino acids: CASSILMTGKGYTF. Written as DNA, the CDR3 is TGTGCCAGTAGTATTCTAATGACAGGGAAAGGCTACACCTTC.

This chain connects TRBV11-2 to TRBJ2-7; D ambiguous. The CDR3 has 13 amino acids. Germline values: CDR1 SGHAT, CDR2 FQNNGV. V was trimmed by 1 base and J by 2 bases, leaving 6 bases between them. The CDR3 loop reads CASSLVTAYEQYF. For the CDR3, the DNA is TGTGCCAGCAGCTTAGTCACGGCCTACGAGCAGTACTTC.

The chain has TRBV9 and TRBJ2-5; D is possibly TRBD2 (6 bases). This CDR3 has 16 residues. From germline, CDR1 is SGDLS and CDR2 YYNGEE. V was clipped by 0 bases and J by 5 bases, with 17 bases between them. The CDR3 coding sequence is TGTGCCAGCAGCGTAGTCGGAGGGGCGCGTCTGGAGACCCAGTACTTC. Protein product: CASSVVGGARLETQYF.

This chain uses TRBV11-2 with TRBJ2-2, with 8 bases lining up with TRBD2. The V and J ends lost 5 bases and 6 bases, in that order; junction bases with no gene match: 11. The germline CDR1 and CDR2 sequences are SGHAT and FQNNGV. This CDR3 region has 16 residues. The CDR3 DNA follows: TGTGCCAGCAGCCCTATCAGCGGGGGCTCCCCCGGGGAGCTGTTTTTT. Its protein is CASSPISGGSPGELFF.

This sequence joins TRBV9 and TRBJ1-4; 9 nucleotides align to TRBD1. CDR3 length: 14 amino acids. The J segment lost 12 bases and the V segment lost 5 bases, leaving 11 bases of the junction unmatched. Germline CDR1 is SGDLS and CDR2 is YYNGEE. The CDR3: CASRPGQGSGELFF. In DNA, the CDR3 is TGTGCCAGCAGGCCGGGACAGGGAAGTGGAGAACTGTTTTTT.

As to this clone: Relative to the germline gene, one junction end is altered; a read error may explain this. The V call is TRBV5-1, the J call TRBJ2-5, with TRBD1 matching over 7 bases. The length of the CDR3 is 16 residues. Germline V gene data show CDR1 as SGHRS and CDR2 as YFSETQ. The CDR3 region is CASMETGTANHETQYF. The CDR3 DNA sequence: TGCGCCAGCATGGAAACCGGGACAGCGAACCATGAGACCCAGTACTTC.

The chain is built from TRBV7-9 and TRBJ1-2, with 7 bases that match TRBD1. Germline V gene data show CDR1 as SEHNR and CDR2 as FQNEAQ (reference sequence). The ends lost 4 bases at V and 7 bases at J; junction bases unmatched: 12. The CDR3 length is 15 residues. The CDR3 sequence: CASSSQGDLFSGYTF. CDR3 coding DNA: TGTGCCAGCAGCTCCCAGGGGGATTTGTTTAGTGGCTACACCTTC.

V usage is TRBV6-5 and J usage is TRBJ2-5; maybe TRBD2 (5 bases). This CDR3 is built from 14 residues. The ends were cut back, 7 bases at V and 3 bases at J, with 15 bases in the middle. Per the germline V gene, CDR1 is MNHEY and CDR2 is SVGAGI. The CDR3 nucleotides read TGTGCCAGCAACACCGCGGGCCGCGAAGAGACCCAGTACTTC. It encodes CASNTAGREETQYF.

The CDR3 reads CASTQGQVYGYTF. CDR3 coding DNA: TGTGCCAGCACCCAGGGACAGGTTTATGGCTACACCTTC. The genes are TRBV5-6 and TRBJ1-2; TRBD1 agrees at 8 bases. The V gene's germline CDR1 is SGHDT and CDR2 YYEEEE. With 6 bases clipped from V and 5 bases from J, the junction kept 6 bases outside the gene matches. This CDR3 comprises 13 residues.

The table lists this clone with a count of one. The J gene is TRBJ1-1, the V gene TRBV19; 7 positions agree with TRBD1. The CDR3 runs 13 residues. V gave up 6 bases and J gave up 4 bases; unmatched junction bases: 5. Germline V lookup: CDR1 LNHDA, CDR2 SQIVND (reference sequence). The CDR3 reads CASRTTGVTEAFF. In DNA, the CDR3 is TGTGCCAGTAGGACTACAGGGGTCACTGAAGCTTTCTTT.

The rearrangement joins TRBV19 to TRBJ2-7; 9 bases agree with TRBD1. The CDR3 covers 15 residues. CDR1 is LNHDA, CDR2 SQIVND, per germline (reference sequence). With 1 base clipped from V and 3 bases from J, the junction kept 4 bases outside the gene matches. The CDR3 sequence is CASSIGGQGHYEQYF. CDR3 DNA: TGTGCCAGTAGTATAGGGGGACAGGGCCACTACGAGCAGTACTTC.

The V and J genes are TRBV7-2 and TRBJ2-7, with 10 bases lining up with TRBD2. Germline V gene data show CDR1 as SGHTA and CDR2 as FQGNSA. The V segment lost 1 base and the J segment 7 bases; nucleotides outside the gene matches: 7. The CDR3 has 15 amino acids. CDR3 bases: TGTGCCAGCAGCTTAGGGCTAGCGGGGGCGGGAGAGCAGTACTTC. Protein product: CASSLGLAGAGEQYF.

The CDR3 is CASSLAGTEEYQETQYF. The CDR3 nucleotides are TGTGCCAGCAGCTTAGCGGGGACAGAGGAGTACCAAGAGACCCAGTACTTC. The V gene is TRBV7-9, the J gene TRBJ2-5; 7 nucleotides align to TRBD1. Germline CDR1 reads SEHNR; CDR2 reads FQNEAQ (reference sequence). This CDR3 contains 17 residues. After removal of 0 bases from V and 0 bases from J, the junction contained 7 bases not matched to a gene.

This clone showed up just a few times. One end of the junction varies from germline; a read error may be responsible. The chain links TRBV7-7 to TRBJ1-1; no clear D. This CDR3 contains 13 residues. Germline V CDR1 and CDR2: SSHAT, FNYEAQ (reference sequence). The CDR3 region is CASSFDPGTEAFF. CDR3 bases: TGTGCTAGCAGCTTTGACCCGGGGACTGAAGCTTTCTTT.

The chain has TRBV27 and TRBJ1-4; D unresolved. CDR3 length: 14 amino acids. The germline CDR1 and CDR2 sequences are MNHEY and SMNVEV (reference sequence). V was clipped by 3 bases and J by 10 bases, with 15 bases between them. CDR3 DNA: TGTGCCAGCAGTTTGGACGGAGGAATCGGAAAACTGTTTTTT. This encodes CASSLDGGIGKLFF.

J is TRBJ1-1 and V is TRBV16, with 9 bases that match TRBD1. V lost 5 bases and J lost 4; bases outside the gene matches: 5. The CDR3 has 14 residues. Germline V gene sequence: CDR1 KGHSY, CDR2 FQNENV. The CDR3 region has the DNA TGTGCCAGCAGCAACAGGGGGCCTTTCACTGAAGCTTTCTTT. It specifies CASSNRGPFTEAFF.

The rearrangement links TRBV27 to TRBJ1-1, with 8 bases identical to TRBD1. Germline V gene sequence: CDR1 MNHEY, CDR2 SMNVEV (reference sequence). The CDR3 totals 15 residues. Unmatched junction bases numbered 14, after V lost 7 bases and J lost 7 bases. The CDR3 DNA is TGTGCCAGCATTCCTCCCGGCAGGGGGCATAGTGAAGCTTTCTTT. Translation: CASIPPGRGHSEAFF.